A single sample gave rise to the 14 T cell receptor beta chains below, sequenced in a study of Graves' ophthalmopathy and Graves' hyperthyroidism. For repertoire sequencing, the TCR beta CDR3 regions were amplified from RNA transcripts. Scientists carried out first-round RT-PCR using HTBI primers and then a second-round multiplex PCR. TCRdb recomputed calls from the multiplex PCR reads with MiXCR, one row per CDR3 protein. The sample includes around 1,000,000 distinct CDR3 sequences, less than 45% of them seen just once. The material sequenced was peripheral blood or thyroid tissue (not recorded which). The receptors here all came from an adult man with Graves' hyperthyroidism.

The chain uses TRBV6-6 and TRBJ2-7; possibly TRBD1 for D (5 bases). The germline gives CDR1 MNHNY, CDR2 SVGAGI (reference sequence). The CDR3 is made up of 12 amino acids. V was clipped by 6 bases and J by 7 bases, with 13 bases between them. The CDR3 nucleotides are TGTGCCAGCAGGGACACCTTTTGGGAGCAGTACTTC. Its translation is CASRDTFWEQYF.

As concerns this clonotype: A much larger clone is a single base away; this may be a read error. This CDR3 fails to terminate in the conserved phenylalanine or tryptophan, so it likely reflects a read error. The rearrangement uses TRBV9 and TRBJ1-5; a weak D match, TRBD1 (5 bases). V lost 4 bases and J 1 base, leaving 12 bases between the germline ends. This CDR3 has 15 amino acids. CDR1 and CDR2 (germline): SGDLS, YYNGEE. In DNA, the CDR3 is TGTGCCAGCAGCCATCAGGGTGCCAGCAATCAGCCCCAGCATCTT. Amino acids: CASSHQGASNQPQHL.

This clonotype was counted between two and nine times. The gene calls are TRBV7-9 and TRBJ2-7; 11 positions agree with TRBD2. This CDR3 spans 16 amino acids. Germline CDR1 and CDR2: SEHNR and FQNEAQ (reference sequence). Trimming cost V 5 bases and J 3 bases; bases outside gene matches: 9. CDR3 bases: TGTGCCAGCAGCCCCCAGCTAGCGGGAGGTAGCTACGAGCAGTACTTC. This gives the protein CASSPQLAGGSYEQYF.

This clonotype has at least ten counts. This rearrangement joins TRBV7-7 to TRBJ2-5, with 9 nucleotides matching TRBD1. From germline, CDR1 is SSHAT and CDR2 FNYEAQ (reference sequence). The CDR3 totals 18 residues. J lost 5 bases, V lost 5 bases, and 18 bases had no gene match. The CDR3 DNA reads as TGTGCCAGCAGCGCGACGACGGAGGACAGGGGAAGAGGGGAGACCCAGTACTTC. This gives the protein CASSATTEDRGRGETQYF.

This clonotype was seen at least ten times. The chain has TRBV7-2 and TRBJ2-5; no definite D call. The CDR3 has 12 amino acids. The V and J ends lost 5 bases and 4 bases respectively, with 8 bases between them. Germline lookup yields CDR1 SGHTA and CDR2 FQGNSA. This CDR3 reads CASSPSVETQYF. CDR3 DNA: TGTGCCAGCAGCCCGAGTGTAGAGACCCAGTACTTC.

This clonotype was picked up many times. V usage is TRBV6-5 and J usage is TRBJ2-5, with D uncertain. This CDR3 spans 15 amino acids. Trimming removed 6 bases at V and 3 bases at J, with 17 bases between. Germline lookup yields CDR1 MNHEY and CDR2 SVGAGI. DNA for the CDR3: TGTGCCAGCAGATCAGCAGACCCAGCTAAAGAGACCCAGTACTTC. This codes for CASRSADPAKETQYF.

As for this clonotype: A much larger clone lies one base from this, so it may be a read error. The chain carries TRBV9 and TRBJ1-6, with TRBD1 identical over 8 bases. Germline CDR1 reads SGDLS; CDR2 reads YYNGEE. CDR3 length: 14 residues. The V and J ends lost 9 bases and 9 bases, in that order; junction bases with no gene match: 11. For the CDR3, the DNA is TGTGCCAACAGTTCTAGGGACAGGACTTCACCCCTCCACTTT. The encoded protein is CANSSRDRTSPLHF.

This clonotype was counted ten times or more. In DNA, the CDR3 is TGTGCCAGCGACTCAAACACCGGGGAGCTGTTTTTT. Its protein product is CASDSNTGELFF. This chain connects TRBV14 to TRBJ2-2; D gene uncertain. CDR3 length: 12 amino acids. Germline CDR1 reads SGHDN; CDR2 reads FVKESK. V was pared by 8 bases and J by 2 bases, with 6 bases between.

This clonotype showed up many times. The chain uses TRBV7-9 and TRBJ2-5, with D maybe TRBD1 (6 bases). The CDR3 consists of 13 residues. Germline loops: CDR1 SEHNR, CDR2 FQNEAQ (reference sequence). The germline V and J ends were trimmed by 5 bases and 2 bases, with 9 bases remaining between them. CDR3 nucleotides: TGTGCCAGCAGCATGGACAGTCAAGAGACCCAGTACTTC. Its protein is CASSMDSQETQYF.

The chain carries TRBV19 and TRBJ1-4, with D possibly matching TRBD1 (5 bases). Germline loops: CDR1 LNHDA, CDR2 SQIVND (reference sequence). The CDR3 sequence is 16 residues long. V shed 6 bases and J shed 0 bases, with 14 bases lying between them. CDR3 nucleotide sequence: TGTGCCAGTAGACGCCCCGCGACAGCAACTAATGAAAAACTGTTTTTT. This gives the protein CASRRPATATNEKLFF.

Only a few counts were recorded for this clonotype. The genes are TRBV7-2 and TRBJ1-5; D unclear. The CDR3 runs 14 residues. V was clipped by 3 bases and J by 3 bases, with 9 bases between them. Germline values: CDR1 SGHTA, CDR2 FQGNSA. The CDR3 DNA reads as TGTGCCAGCAGCTTCCACGGGGTCAATCAGCCCCAGCATTTT. Its translation is CASSFHGVNQPQHF.

There are many counts of this clonotype. In nucleotides, the CDR3 is TGTGCCAGTAGTATAACGGCCCAGGGCCAACTTGGCTACACCTTC. Encoded protein: CASSITAQGQLGYTF. The genes are TRBV19 and TRBJ1-2; D is perhaps TRBD1 (5 bases). The CDR3 consists of 15 residues. Per the germline V gene, CDR1 is LNHDA and CDR2 is SQIVND (reference sequence). Between the trimmed V and J ends, which lost 2 bases and 7 bases, there was a span of 17 bases. The entire variable domain, with the rest obtained from reference TRBV19 and TRBJ1-2, is as follows: DGGITQSPKYLFRKEGQNVTLSCEQNLNHDAMYWYRQDPGQGLRLIYYSQIVNDFQKGDIAEGYSVSREKKESFPLTVTSAQKNPTAFYLCASSITAQGQLGYTFGSGTRLTVV.

This clonotype was seen at least ten times. The chain joins TRBV7-9 to TRBJ1-5, with D perhaps TRBD1 (5 bases). The CDR3 is 15 amino acids. The V gene lost 4 bases and the J gene lost 2 bases, with 12 bases spanning the gap. Germline lookup yields CDR1 SEHNR and CDR2 FQNEAQ (reference sequence). CDR3 sequence reads: CASSYSDSRNQPQHF. Here the CDR3 DNA reads TGTGCCAGCAGCTACAGCGACAGTCGCAATCAGCCCCAGCATTTT.

This clonotype was seen many times. The chain is built from TRBV2 and TRBJ1-4; no reliable D call. Trimming shortened V by 7 bases and J by 2 bases, and 14 bases separated the two germline ends. Germline assignment: CDR1 SNHLY and CDR2 FYNNEI. This CDR3 region has 15 residues. CDR3 in DNA: TGTGCCAGCAATCCCCCGGGCCGTACTAATGAAAAACTGTTTTTT. Translated, it gives CASNPPGRTNEKLFF.